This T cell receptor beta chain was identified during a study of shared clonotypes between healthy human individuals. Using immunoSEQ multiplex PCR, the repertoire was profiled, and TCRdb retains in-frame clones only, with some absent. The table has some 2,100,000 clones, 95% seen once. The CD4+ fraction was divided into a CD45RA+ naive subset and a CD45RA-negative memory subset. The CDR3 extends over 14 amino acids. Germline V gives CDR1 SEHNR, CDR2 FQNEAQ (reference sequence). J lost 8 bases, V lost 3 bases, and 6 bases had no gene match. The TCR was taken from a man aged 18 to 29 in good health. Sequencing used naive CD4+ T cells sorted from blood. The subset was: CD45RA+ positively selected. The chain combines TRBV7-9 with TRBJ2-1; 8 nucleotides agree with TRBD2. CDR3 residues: CASSFPGGGDEQFF. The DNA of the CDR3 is TGTGCCAGCAGCTTCCCCGGGGGGGGTGATGAGCAGTTCTTC.